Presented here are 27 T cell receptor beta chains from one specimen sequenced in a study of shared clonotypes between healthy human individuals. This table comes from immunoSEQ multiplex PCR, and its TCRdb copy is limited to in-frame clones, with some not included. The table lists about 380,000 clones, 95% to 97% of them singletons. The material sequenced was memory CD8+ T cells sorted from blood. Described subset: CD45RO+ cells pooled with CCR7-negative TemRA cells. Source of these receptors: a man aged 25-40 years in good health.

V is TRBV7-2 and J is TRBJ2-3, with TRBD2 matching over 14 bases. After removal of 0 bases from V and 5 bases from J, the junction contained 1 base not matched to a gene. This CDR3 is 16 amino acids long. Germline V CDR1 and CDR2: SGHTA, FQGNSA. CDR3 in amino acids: CASSLAGTSGRDTQYF. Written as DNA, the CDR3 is TGTGCCAGCAGCTTAGCGGGGACTAGCGGGAGAGATACGCAGTATTTT.

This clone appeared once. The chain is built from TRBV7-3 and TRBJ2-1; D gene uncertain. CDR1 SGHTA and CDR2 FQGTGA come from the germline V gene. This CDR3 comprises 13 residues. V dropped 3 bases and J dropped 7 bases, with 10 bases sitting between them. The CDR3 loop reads CASSLLVSNEQFF. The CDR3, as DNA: TGTGCCAGCAGCTTGTTAGTTTCGAATGAGCAGTTCTTC. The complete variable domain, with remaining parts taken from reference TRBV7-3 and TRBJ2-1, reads GAGVSQTPSNKVTEKGKYVELRCDPISGHTALYWYRQSLGQGPEFLIYFQGTGAADDSGLPNDRFFAVRPEGSVSTLKIQRTERGDSAVYLCASSLLVSNEQFFGPGTRLTVL.

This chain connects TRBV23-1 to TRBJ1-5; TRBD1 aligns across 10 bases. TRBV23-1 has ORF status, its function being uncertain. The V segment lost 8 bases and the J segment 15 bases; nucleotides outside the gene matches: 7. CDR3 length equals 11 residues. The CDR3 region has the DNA TGCGCCAGCCCAACGAGGGACAGGGGGCATTTT. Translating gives CASPTRDRGHF.

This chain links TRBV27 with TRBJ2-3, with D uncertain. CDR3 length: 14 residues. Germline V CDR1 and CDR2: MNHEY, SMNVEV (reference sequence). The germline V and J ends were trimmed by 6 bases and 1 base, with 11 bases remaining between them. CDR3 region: CASSLEWGTDTQYF. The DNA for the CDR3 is TGTGCCAGCAGCCTAGAGTGGGGCACAGATACGCAGTATTTT.

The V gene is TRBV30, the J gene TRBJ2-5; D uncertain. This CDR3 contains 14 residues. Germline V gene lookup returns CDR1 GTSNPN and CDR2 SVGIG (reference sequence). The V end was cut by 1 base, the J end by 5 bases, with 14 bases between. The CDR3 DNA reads TGTGCCTGGAGTGACTTCTGGGATGCCGAGACCCAGTACTTC. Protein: CAWSDFWDAETQYF.

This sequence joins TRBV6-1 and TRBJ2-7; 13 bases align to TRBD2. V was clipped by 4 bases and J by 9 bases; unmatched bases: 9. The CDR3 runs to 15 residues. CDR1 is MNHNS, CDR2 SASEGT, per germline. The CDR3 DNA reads TGTGCCAGCAGTGTTGGGACTAGCGGGAATTTCGGGCAGTACTTC. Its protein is CASSVGTSGNFGQYF.

The CDR3 region is CASSTSDGRETQYF. The CDR3 DNA sequence: TGTGCCAGCAGCACGTCGGACGGGAGAGAGACCCAGTACTTC. The chain joins TRBV11-3 to TRBJ2-5, with D possibly TRBD2 on 6 matching bases. The CDR3 loop spans 14 amino acids. The V and J ends lost 5 bases and 4 bases respectively, with 14 bases between them. In germline, CDR1 is SGHNT, CDR2 YENEEA.

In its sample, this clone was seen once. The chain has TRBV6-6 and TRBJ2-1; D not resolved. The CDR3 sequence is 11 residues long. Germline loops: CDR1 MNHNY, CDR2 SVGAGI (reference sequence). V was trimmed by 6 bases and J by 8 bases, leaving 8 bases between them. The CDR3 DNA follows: TGTGCCAGCAGCCGGGTCGATGAGCAGTTCTTC. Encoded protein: CASSRVDEQFF.

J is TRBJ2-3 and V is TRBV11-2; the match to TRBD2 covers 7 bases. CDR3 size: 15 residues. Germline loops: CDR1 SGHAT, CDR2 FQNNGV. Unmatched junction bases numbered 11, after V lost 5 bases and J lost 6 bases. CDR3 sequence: CASSAIGGSMDTQYF. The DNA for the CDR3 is TGTGCCAGCAGCGCGATAGGCGGGAGTATGGATACGCAGTATTTT.

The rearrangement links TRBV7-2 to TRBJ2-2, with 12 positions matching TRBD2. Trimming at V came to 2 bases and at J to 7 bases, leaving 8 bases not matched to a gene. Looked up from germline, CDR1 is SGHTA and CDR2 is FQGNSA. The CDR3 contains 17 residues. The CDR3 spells CASSLPRLAGEFGELFF. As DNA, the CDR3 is TGTGCCAGCAGCTTACCTCGACTAGCGGGAGAATTCGGGGAGCTGTTTTTT.

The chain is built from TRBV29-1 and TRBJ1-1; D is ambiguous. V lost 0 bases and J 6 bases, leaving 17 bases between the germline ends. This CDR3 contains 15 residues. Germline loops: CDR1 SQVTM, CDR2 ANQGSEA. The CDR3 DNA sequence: TGCAGCGTTGAAGAACCCTACCTAAAGGACGCTGAAGCTTTCTTT. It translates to CSVEEPYLKDAEAFF. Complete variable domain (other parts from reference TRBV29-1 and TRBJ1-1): SAVISQKPSRDICQRGTSLTIQCQVDSQVTMMFWYRQQPGQSLTLIATANQGSEATYESGFVIDKFPISRPNLTFSTLTVSNMSPEDSSIYLCSVEEPYLKDAEAFFGQGTRLTVV.

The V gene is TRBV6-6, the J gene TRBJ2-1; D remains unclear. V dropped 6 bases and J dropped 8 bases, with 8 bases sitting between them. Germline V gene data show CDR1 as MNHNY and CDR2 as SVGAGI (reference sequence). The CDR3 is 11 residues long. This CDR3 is CASSHGDEQFF. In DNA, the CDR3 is TGTGCCAGCAGCCATGGTGATGAGCAGTTCTTC.

CDR3 amino acids: CASSVGTGVSYEQYF. The CDR3 DNA reads TGTGCCAGCAGCGTAGGGACAGGGGTTTCCTACGAGCAGTACTTC. The chain recombines TRBV9 with TRBJ2-7, with 9 bases identical to TRBD1. Germline assignment: CDR1 SGDLS and CDR2 YYNGEE. The V segment lost 0 bases and the J segment 1 base; nucleotides outside the gene matches: 2. The CDR3 spans 15 residues.

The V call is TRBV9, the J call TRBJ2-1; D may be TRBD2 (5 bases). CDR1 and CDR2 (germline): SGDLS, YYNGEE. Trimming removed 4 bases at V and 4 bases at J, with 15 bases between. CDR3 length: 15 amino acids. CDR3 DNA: TGTGCCAGCAGCCCCCCCGGACTGGAGTACAATGAGCAGTTCTTC. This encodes CASSPPGLEYNEQFF.

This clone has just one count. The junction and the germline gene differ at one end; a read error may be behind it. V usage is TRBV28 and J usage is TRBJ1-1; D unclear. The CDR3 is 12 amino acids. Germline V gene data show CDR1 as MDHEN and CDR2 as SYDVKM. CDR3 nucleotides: TGTGCGAGCAGTAAAAGGCGTTTGGTTGCTTTCTTT. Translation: CASSKRRLVAFF. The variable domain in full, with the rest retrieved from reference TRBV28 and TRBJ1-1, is DVKVTQSSRYLVKRTGEKVFLECVQDMDHENMFWYRQDPGLGLRLIYFSYDVKMKEKGDIPEGYSVSREKKERFSLILESASTNQTSMYLCASSKRRLVAFFGQGTRLTVV.

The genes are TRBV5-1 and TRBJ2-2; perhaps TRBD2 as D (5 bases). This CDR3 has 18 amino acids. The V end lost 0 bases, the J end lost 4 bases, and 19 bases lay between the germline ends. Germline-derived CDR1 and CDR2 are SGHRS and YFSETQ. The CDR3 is CASSLAGRSRAFTGELFF. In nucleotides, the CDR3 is TGCGCCAGCAGCTTGGCGGGTAGGTCGAGGGCCTTCACCGGGGAGCTGTTTTTT. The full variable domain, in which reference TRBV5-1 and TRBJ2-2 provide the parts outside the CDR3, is KAGVTQTPRYLIKTRGQQVTLSCSPISGHRSVSWYQQTPGQGLQFLFEYFSETQRNKGNFPGRFSGRQFSNSRSEMNVSTLELGDSALYLCASSLAGRSRAFTGELFFGEGSRLTVL.

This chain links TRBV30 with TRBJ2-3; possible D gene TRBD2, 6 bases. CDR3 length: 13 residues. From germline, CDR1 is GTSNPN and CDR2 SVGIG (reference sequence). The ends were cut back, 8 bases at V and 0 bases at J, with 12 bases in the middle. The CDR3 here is CATRRGSTDTQYF. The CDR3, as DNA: TGTGCCACCCGGCGGGGAAGCACAGATACGCAGTATTTT.

CDR3 in amino acids: CASSAIRGRIDTQYF. The CDR3 nucleotides read TGTGCCAGCAGCGCCATCAGGGGGCGGATAGATACGCAGTATTTT. V gene TRBV13 combines with J gene TRBJ2-3, with 8 bases aligning to TRBD1. This CDR3 comprises 15 residues. The junction had 9 bases not matched to a gene; V was cut back by 5 bases and J by 5 bases. The germline V gene encodes CDR1 PRHDT and CDR2 FYEKMQ (reference sequence).

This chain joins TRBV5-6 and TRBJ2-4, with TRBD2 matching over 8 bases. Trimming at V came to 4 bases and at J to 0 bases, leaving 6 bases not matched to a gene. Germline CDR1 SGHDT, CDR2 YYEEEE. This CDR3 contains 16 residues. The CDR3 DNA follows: TGTGCCAGCAGCCGCCCCGGGGGGGGAGCCAAAAACATTCAGTACTTC. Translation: CASSRPGGGAKNIQYF.

The CDR3 here is CASTRQNTEAFF. The DNA for the CDR3 is TGTGCCAGCACACGGCAGAACACTGAAGCTTTCTTT. The chain is built from TRBV2 and TRBJ1-1; no clear D. V dropped 7 bases and J dropped 1 base, with 7 bases sitting between them. The CDR3 spans 12 residues. Germline assignment: CDR1 SNHLY and CDR2 FYNNEI.

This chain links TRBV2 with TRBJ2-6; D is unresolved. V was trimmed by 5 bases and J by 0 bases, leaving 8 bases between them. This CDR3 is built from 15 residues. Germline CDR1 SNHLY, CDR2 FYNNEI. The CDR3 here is CASSTDTSGANVLTF. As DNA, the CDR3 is TGTGCCAGCAGTACAGACACCTCTGGGGCCAACGTCCTGACTTTC.

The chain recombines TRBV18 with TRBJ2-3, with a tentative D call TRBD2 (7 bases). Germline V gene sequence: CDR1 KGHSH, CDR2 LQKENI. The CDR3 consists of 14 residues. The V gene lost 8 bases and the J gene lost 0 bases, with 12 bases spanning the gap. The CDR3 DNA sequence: TGTGCCAGCCCCGAGGGGGGGAGCACAGATACGCAGTATTTT. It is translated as CASPEGGSTDTQYF.

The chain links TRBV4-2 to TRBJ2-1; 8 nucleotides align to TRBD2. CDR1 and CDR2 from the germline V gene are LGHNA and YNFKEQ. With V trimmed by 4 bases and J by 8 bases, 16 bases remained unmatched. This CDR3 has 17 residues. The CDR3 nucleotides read TGTGCCAGCAGCCGAACCCCGGCCAGCGGGAGATGGGATGAGCAGTTCTTC. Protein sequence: CASSRTPASGRWDEQFF.

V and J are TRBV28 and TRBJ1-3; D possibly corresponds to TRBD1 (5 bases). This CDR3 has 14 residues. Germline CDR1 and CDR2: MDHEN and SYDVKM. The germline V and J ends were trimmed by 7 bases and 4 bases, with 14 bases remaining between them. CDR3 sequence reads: CASKEDTRGNTIYF. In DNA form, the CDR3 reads TGTGCCAGCAAAGAGGACACGAGGGGAAACACCATATATTTT.

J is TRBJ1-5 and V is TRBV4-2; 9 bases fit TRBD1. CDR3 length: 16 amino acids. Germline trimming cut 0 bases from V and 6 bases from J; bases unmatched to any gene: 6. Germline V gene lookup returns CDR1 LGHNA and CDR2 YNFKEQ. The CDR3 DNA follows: TGTGCCAGCAGCCAAGAGGGGGACAGGGAAAGTCAGCCCCAGCATTTT. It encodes CASSQEGDRESQPQHF.

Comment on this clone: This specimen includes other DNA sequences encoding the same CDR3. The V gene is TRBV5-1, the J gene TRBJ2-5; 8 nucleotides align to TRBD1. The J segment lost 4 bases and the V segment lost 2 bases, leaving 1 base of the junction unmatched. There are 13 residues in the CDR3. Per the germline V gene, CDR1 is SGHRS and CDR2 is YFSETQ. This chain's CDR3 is CASSFGQGETQYF. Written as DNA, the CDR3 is TGCGCCAGCAGCTTTGGACAGGGAGAGACCCAGTACTTC.

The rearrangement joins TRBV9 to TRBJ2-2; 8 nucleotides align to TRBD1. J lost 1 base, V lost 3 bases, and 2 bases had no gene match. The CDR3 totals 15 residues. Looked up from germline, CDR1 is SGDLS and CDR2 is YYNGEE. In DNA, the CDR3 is TGTGCCAGCAGCGCCGGGACAGGGAACACCGGGGAGCTGTTTTTT. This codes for CASSAGTGNTGELFF.